Below, one TCR beta chain is given with its context. Its antigen remains unidentified. Germline V lookup: CDR1 SQVTM, CDR2 ANQGSEA. V was clipped by 1 base and J by 4 bases, with 8 bases between them. The length of the CDR3 is 13 residues. CD8 cells classed as naive were CD45RO-negative and positively selected for CCR7, excluding terminally differentiated effector memory CD45RA+ cells. The sample comes from a study of shared clonotypes between healthy human individuals. Study overall: Donor ages ranged 18 to 49 years: a couple of women, a few men.

Broader study findings: Larger richness was generally estimated for naive than memory subsets.

Assay used: immunoSEQ multiplex PCR; TCRdb lists only in-frame clones, some missing. Here the sample spans 800,000 to 950,000 clones, about 96% being singletons. Sample: naive CD8+ T cells sorted from blood. The chain uses TRBV29-1 and TRBJ2-1; TRBD1 might be the D (6 bases). The sequence was collected from a man aged 25 to 40 in good health. In DNA form, the CDR3 reads TGCAGCGTTGAAGTAGGACAGTACAATGAGCAGTTCTTC. As protein: CSVEVGQYNEQFF.